The 25 T cell receptor beta chains presented below share a single source sample, sequenced in a study of glioma-infiltrating T cells. The iRepertoire nested amplicon-rescue multiplex PCR amplified TCR alpha and beta CDR3s from RNA. Using its own MiXCR run on the multiplex PCR reads, TCRdb lists one record per CDR3 protein. The sample has approximately 190,000 distinct CDR3 sequences; approximately 30% are singletons. The sample taken for sequencing was glioma tissue, nonneoplastic brain tissue, or PBMCs (not recorded which). These receptors came from a human donor with low-grade glioma or glioblastoma, undergoing nonglioma brain surgery, or in good health (not recorded which).

Points on this clonotype: The junction does not match germline at one end; this may be a read error. The chain is built from TRBV19 and TRBJ1-3; tentative D call: TRBD1 (5 bases). The CDR3 has 14 residues. Germline-derived CDR1 and CDR2 are LNHDA and SQIVND (reference sequence). CDR3 DNA: TGTGCCAGTACTGGGGGAGAAGCTGGAAACATCATAAATTTT. Its translation: CASTGGEAGNIINF.

The chain uses TRBV12-5 and TRBJ2-5, with D possibly being TRBD2 (6 bases). This CDR3 comprises 16 residues. CDR1 is LGHNT and CDR2 is FRNRAP in the germline V gene. Trimming removed 2 bases from V and 4 bases from J, with 17 bases in between. The CDR3 spells CASGLLGGMVVETQYF. CDR3 nucleotides: TGTGCTAGTGGTTTGCTTGGCGGGATGGTCGTAGAGACCCAGTACTTC.

J is TRBJ2-5 and V is TRBV29-1; TRBD2 agrees at 8 bases. The germline gives CDR1 SQVTM, CDR2 ANQGSEA. This CDR3 region has 14 residues. The V and J ends lost 1 base and 4 bases, in that order; junction bases with no gene match: 5. The CDR3 protein is CSVEVSGSGETQYF. The CDR3 nucleotides read TGCAGCGTTGAAGTGAGCGGGAGTGGAGAGACCCAGTACTTC.

This clonotype occurred many times. J is TRBJ2-7 and V is TRBV6-1, with TRBD1 identical over 7 bases. After removal of 5 bases from V and 0 bases from J, the junction contained 7 bases not matched to a gene. Germline lookup yields CDR1 MNHNS and CDR2 SASEGT. This CDR3 spans 15 amino acids. CDR3 sequence (DNA): TGTGCCAGCAGTTACACGGGACAGAGCTCCTACGAGCAGTACTTC. This encodes CASSYTGQSSYEQYF.

Many counts were recorded for this clonotype. V and J are TRBV6-2 or TRBV6-3 and TRBJ2-1; 14 bases agree with TRBD2. Germline V gene lookup returns CDR1 MNHEY and CDR2 SVGEGT. This CDR3 comprises 18 residues. V gave up 4 bases and J gave up 3 bases; unmatched junction bases: 8. The CDR3 nucleotides are TGTGCCAGCAGTTCCAGGACTAGCGGGAGGACAAACTACAATGAGCAGTTCTTC. Amino acids: CASSSRTSGRTNYNEQFF.

This clonotype has ten or more counts. V gene TRBV3-1 combines with J gene TRBJ2-5; no reliable D call. Trimming left V 0 bases short and J 4 bases short, with 3 bases between. The CDR3 sequence is 12 residues long. Germline V lookup: CDR1 LGHDT, CDR2 YNNKEL (reference sequence). In nucleotides, the CDR3 is TGTGCCAGCAGCCAAGAAAGAGAGACCCAGTACTTC. Residues: CASSQERETQYF.

This clonotype was seen many times. This sequence joins TRBV27 and TRBJ1-6; D ambiguous. The CDR3 has 13 amino acids. The ends were cut back, 3 bases at V and 6 bases at J, with 6 bases in the middle. Germline assignment: CDR1 MNHEY and CDR2 SMNVEV (reference sequence). For the CDR3, the DNA is TGTGCCAGCAGTTTGGGCGGTAATTCACCCCTCCACTTT. Translated, it gives CASSLGGNSPLHF.

This clonotype came up a few times. The rearrangement joins TRBV7-3 to TRBJ2-3; TRBD1 matches 8 bases. This CDR3 is 17 amino acids long. Germline loops: CDR1 SGHTA, CDR2 FQGTGA. Trimming took 4 bases from V and 6 from J; bases not matched to a gene: 15. The CDR3 DNA follows: TGTGCCAGCAGCTCCCCAGGGGGCCTACCCAAGGTGGATACGCAGTATTTT. This codes for CASSSPGGLPKVDTQYF.

This clonotype was found many times. The chain recombines TRBV24-1 with TRBJ2-3; TRBD2 matches 7 bases. This CDR3 is built from 14 residues. V was pared by 4 bases and J by 6 bases, with 6 bases of the junction left unmatched. In germline, CDR1 is KGHDR, CDR2 SFDVKD. The CDR3 loop reads CATSELTSADTQYF. As DNA, the CDR3 is TGTGCCACCAGTGAACTCACTAGCGCCGATACGCAGTATTTT.

The V gene is TRBV25-1, the J gene TRBJ2-7; a weak D match, TRBD2 (5 bases). V dropped 2 bases and J dropped 7 bases, with 15 bases sitting between them. The germline CDR1 and CDR2 sequences are MGHDK and SYGVNS. There are 14 residues in the CDR3. This CDR3 is CASSEDGILREQYF. CDR3 nucleotide sequence: TGTGCCAGCAGTGAAGACGGGATTCTACGAGAGCAGTACTTC.

A note on this clonotype: A much larger clone differs by one base, so this may be a read error. CDR3 sequence (DNA): TGTGCCGGCAGCCCCCGACATAGCTACGAGCAGTACTTC. The encoded protein is CAGSPRHSYEQYF. The V gene is TRBV7-6, the J gene TRBJ2-7, with no clear D. Germline-derived CDR1 and CDR2 are SGHVS and FNYEAQ. CDR3 length: 13 amino acids.

In regard to this clonotype: This may arise from a read error, as a much more abundant clone is one base away. The J gene is TRBJ2-5, the V gene TRBV4-1; 7 nucleotides agree with TRBD2. This CDR3 is 16 amino acids long. The V gene's germline CDR1 is MGHRA and CDR2 YSYEKL. This chain's CDR3 is CASSQSSGAGQEAQYF. In nucleotides, the CDR3 is TGCGCCAGCAGCCAATCGAGCGGGGCAGGCCAAGAGGCCCAGTACTTC.

This clonotype showed up just once. The CDR3 reads CASSSGSDLYNSPLHF. The CDR3 nucleotides are TGTGCCAGCAGCTCGGGGTCGGACCTGTATAATTCACCCCTCCACTTT. The chain is built from TRBV5-6 and TRBJ1-6; D ambiguous. The length of the CDR3 is 16 residues. V lost 3 bases, J lost 4 bases, and 14 bases lay in between. Per the germline V gene, CDR1 is SGHDT and CDR2 is YYEEEE.

With respect to this clonotype: Possible read error: a much larger clone is one base away. The chain uses TRBV7-2 and TRBJ2-3, with TRBD2 matching over 8 bases. Per the germline V gene, CDR1 is SGHTA and CDR2 is FQGNSA. J lost 2 bases, V lost 3 bases, and 7 bases had no gene match. The CDR3 covers 16 residues. As DNA, the CDR3 is TGTGCCAGCAGCTTTCAAGAACTAGCGGCCACAGATACGCAGTATTTT. It specifies CASSFQELAATDTQYF. The variable domain in full, with the rest retrieved from reference TRBV7-2 and TRBJ2-3, is GAGVSQSPSNKVTEKGKDVELRCDPISGHTALYWYRQSLGQGLEFLIYFQGNSAPDKSGLPSDRFSAERTGGSVSTLTIQRTQQEDSAVYLCASSFQELAATDTQYFGPGTRLTVL.

This clonotype came up many times. The gene calls are TRBV20-1 and TRBJ2-4, with D unclear. CDR3 length: 14 amino acids. The germline gives CDR1 DFQATT, CDR2 SNEGSKA (reference sequence). V lost 5 bases and J 3 bases, leaving 14 bases between the germline ends. The CDR3 loop is CSALDLLGKNIQYF. The DNA for the CDR3 is TGCAGTGCTCTGGACCTCCTCGGCAAAAACATTCAGTACTTC.

This clonotype was counted at least ten times. This chain connects TRBV7-9 to TRBJ2-7; D may be TRBD1 (6 bases). V was trimmed by 0 bases and J by 7 bases, leaving 13 bases between them. The germline gives CDR1 SEHNR, CDR2 FQNEAQ (reference sequence). This CDR3 is built from 14 residues. In DNA form, the CDR3 reads TGTGCCAGCAGCTTAGCGCTTCAGGGGACGGAGCAGTACTTC. It yields the protein CASSLALQGTEQYF.

This clonotype was counted ten times or more. The J gene is TRBJ2-1, the V gene TRBV5-6; D call uncertain. This CDR3 comprises 12 residues. CDR1 is SGHDT, CDR2 YYEEEE, per germline. V lost 2 bases and J lost 8, with 8 bases in between. The CDR3 DNA reads as TGTGCCAGCAGCTTATACTATGATGAGCAGTTCTTC. Translating gives CASSLYYDEQFF.

A note on this clonotype: One junction end does not reproduce the germline sequence, and a read error may be involved. The J gene is TRBJ2-1, the V gene TRBV10-3; a weak D match, TRBD1 (5 bases). Per the germline V gene, CDR1 is ENHRY and CDR2 is SYGVKD. CDR3 length: 17 amino acids. The CDR3 DNA reads as TGTGCCATCAGTGAGAGGGGCATGAGTAGCTCCTACGATGAGCAGTTCTTC. Encoded protein: CAISERGMSSSYDEQFF.

This clonotype was seen ten or more times. The chain links TRBV12-3 or TRBV12-4 to TRBJ2-1; either TRBD1 or TRBD2 may fit D (5 bases each). CDR3 size: 13 residues. Between the trimmed V and J ends, which lost 3 bases and 8 bases, there was a span of 11 bases. The CDR3 nucleotides are TGTGCCAGCAGTTTTTGGGGGTCCGATGAGCAGTTCTTC. Translating gives CASSFWGSDEQFF.

This clonotype has only a few counts. The V and J genes are TRBV5-1 and TRBJ2-5, with D perhaps matching TRBD2 (5 bases). V was pared by 4 bases and J by 3 bases, with 16 bases between. The CDR3 extends over 15 amino acids. Looked up from germline, CDR1 is SGHRS and CDR2 is YFSETQ. CDR3: CASSPRTRLKETQYF. CDR3 sequence (DNA): TGCGCCAGCAGCCCACGGACTCGACTCAAAGAGACCCAGTACTTC.

Note on this clonotype: The conserved closing phenylalanine or tryptophan is absent in this CDR3, likely reflecting a read error. It is unclear where the CDR3 begins or ends on the DNA, so no DNA is shown, and the CDR3 is as TCRdb lists it. J is TRBJ1-2 and V is TRBV28; TRBD1 reflects the table's D call only, with no check against the DNA. The CDR3 is 11 residues long, ends included. Germline-derived CDR1 and CDR2 are MDHEN and SYDVKM. The CDR3 protein is CATRDHYGDTL.

This clonotype has a count of ten or more. The chain is built from TRBV5-4 and TRBJ2-7; TRBD1 matches 8 bases. V trimming: 4 bases; J trimming: 2 bases; junction bases outside the gene matches: 8. There are 15 residues in the CDR3. Germline loops: CDR1 SGHNT, CDR2 YYREEE (reference sequence). Written as DNA, the CDR3 is TGTGCCAGCAGCCCGGACAGGGTGAAAGCCTACGAGCAGTACTTC. Its translation: CASSPDRVKAYEQYF. Supplemented by reference TRBV5-4 and TRBJ2-7, the full variable domain reads ETGVTQSPTHLIKTRGQQVTLRCSSQSGHNTVSWYQQALGQGPQFIFQYYREEENGRGNFPPRFSGLQFPNYSSELNVNALELDDSALYLCASSPDRVKAYEQYFGPGTRLTVT.

This clonotype has at least ten counts. The chain joins TRBV2 to TRBJ2-4; 7 bases are a match to TRBD1. J lost 2 bases, V lost 5 bases, and 3 bases had no gene match. The CDR3 extends over 14 amino acids. Germline V lookup: CDR1 SNHLY, CDR2 FYNNEI. The CDR3 spells CASSPRGTKNIQYF. The CDR3 DNA reads as TGTGCCAGCAGTCCCAGGGGGACCAAAAACATTCAGTACTTC.

At least ten counts were recorded for this clonotype. The rearrangement uses TRBV28 and TRBJ2-7, with 7 bases fitting TRBD2. The germline V gene encodes CDR1 MDHEN and CDR2 SYDVKM. V was clipped by 3 bases and J by 3 bases; unmatched bases: 2. This CDR3 has 13 amino acids. CDR3 in amino acids: CASSFPSGYEQYF. The CDR3 region has the DNA TGTGCCAGCAGTTTTCCTAGCGGCTACGAGCAGTACTTC.

Regarding this clonotype: A junction boundary mismatches the germline segment, possibly from a read error. V is TRBV6-2 or TRBV6-3 and J is TRBJ2-7; D gene unclear. The CDR3 totals 14 residues. The germline V gene encodes CDR1 MNHEY and CDR2 SVGEGT. CDR3 DNA: TGTGCCAGCAGTTTAATTTCACGCTCCTACGGGCAGTACTTC. Protein product: CASSLISRSYGQYF.